The T cell receptor (beta chain) under discussion was sequenced for a study of T cells after yellow fever vaccination. In the study overall: SMART-Seq v4 Ultra Low Input prepared the low-cell-number fractions.

This clonotype has just a few counts. As yet, its antigen is unknown. From the 5' RACE reads, TCRdb called clonotypes with MiXCR, one entry per CDR3 protein. The sample holds more than 350,000 distinct CDR3 sequences; more than 9% are singletons and the top ten take around 19%. Findings and limits, study-wide: Few clonotypes appeared in both CD4 and CD8 compartments. FACS-sorted repertoires might harbor abundant contaminating clonotypes from the bulk population. The secondary response showed a weaker magnitude and a faster peak, day 5 versus 15.

Germline-derived CDR1 and CDR2 are SGHTA and FQGNSA. Trimming cost V 1 base and J 9 bases, with 6 bases left between them. This CDR3 comprises 11 residues. The source is a man aged 18 to 35 who received the YFV17D yellow fever vaccine. The chain couples TRBV7-2 to TRBJ1-1; D is uncertain. This specimen was PBMCs, taken on the day of the first yellow fever vaccination. This CDR3 is CASSLEVKAFF. The CDR3 nucleotides read TGTGCCAGCAGCTTAGAAGTGAAAGCTTTCTTT.